One TCR beta chain is described in this entry. The data were taken from a study of blood T cell repertoires in COVID-19. Using immunoSEQ multiplex PCR, the repertoire was profiled, and TCRdb retains in-frame clones only, with some absent. In the table there are a few hundred thousand clones, more than 75% of which are singletons. The germline gives CDR1 GTSNPN, CDR2 SVGIG (reference sequence). Trimming removed 2 bases at V and 4 bases at J, with 8 bases between. CDR3 length: 12 residues. The sequenced sample consisted of PBMCs or T cells enriched from blood (not recorded which). This clonotype was obtained from a woman aged 50 to 60 who had recovered from COVID-19. The J gene is TRBJ1-1, the V gene TRBV30; D not certain. The CDR3 spells CAWSPPGTEAFF. The CDR3 DNA follows: TGTGCCTGGAGTCCCCCCGGCACTGAAGCTTTCTTT.